The 7 T cell receptor beta chains in this list originate from one sample, sequenced in a study of response to subunit inactivated influenza vaccine. MiXCR, applied by TCRdb to the RT-PCR reads, yields one record per CDR3 protein. The sample includes about 480,000 distinct CDR3 sequences, approximately 13% seen only once; the top ten take approximately 14%. Sequencing was performed on PBMCs from blood, taken 40 to 50 days after vaccination. These receptors were taken from a man aged 45 to 65 who received an inactivated influenza vaccine.

This clonotype showed up many times. V and J are TRBV11-2 and TRBJ2-7, with a possible D match to TRBD1 (7 bases). Germline values: CDR1 SGHAT, CDR2 FQNNGV. The CDR3 length is 19 residues. Trimming shortened V by 2 bases and J by 4 bases, and 27 bases separated the two germline ends. CDR3 nucleotides: TGTGCCAGCAGCTTATACCCCTCTGACAGGGAGGAGGTTCGGTACGAGCAGTACTTC. This codes for CASSLYPSDREEVRYEQYF.

The chain carries TRBV7-9 and TRBJ1-6, with D unclear. The CDR3 spans 16 residues. The V gene's germline CDR1 is SEHNR and CDR2 FQNEAQ (reference sequence). The V end lost 4 bases, the J end lost 9 bases, and 19 bases lay between the germline ends. CDR3 DNA sequence: TGTGCCAGCAGCTCCTACCGGGCCCGGCGGATTTCACCCCTCCACTTT. It encodes CASSSYRARRISPLHF.

This clonotype was counted a few times. This rearrangement joins TRBV7-9 to TRBJ1-2; TRBD1 matches at 9 bases. The CDR3 totals 14 residues. The V gene's germline CDR1 is SEHNR and CDR2 FQNEAQ (reference sequence). V gave up 6 bases and J gave up 6 bases; unmatched junction bases: 8. The CDR3 reads CASRTGTGFDGYTF. CDR3 nucleotide sequence: TGTGCCAGCAGAACCGGGACAGGGTTCGATGGCTACACCTTC. Based on the CDR3 plus reference TRBV7-9 and TRBJ1-2, the full variable domain is DTGVSQNPRHKITKRGQNVTFRCDPISEHNRLYWYRQTLGQGPEFLTYFQNEAQLEKSRLLSDRFSAERPKGSFSTLEIQRTEQGDSAMYLCASRTGTGFDGYTFGSGTRLTVV.

This clonotype came up a few times. DNA for the CDR3: TGTGCCAGCAGTTCGACGGGACTAGCGGGTACGAATGAGCAGTTCTTC. Its translation is CASSSTGLAGTNEQFF. J is TRBJ2-1 and V is TRBV28; TRBD2 matches at 12 bases. The CDR3 has 16 residues. Germline V gene sequence: CDR1 MDHEN, CDR2 SYDVKM. With V trimmed by 4 bases and J by 7 bases, 8 bases remained unmatched.

The rearrangement links TRBV4-1 to TRBJ2-5, with D unclear. The CDR3 has 15 residues. Per the germline V gene, CDR1 is MGHRA and CDR2 is YSYEKL. V was clipped by 4 bases and J by 2 bases, with 14 bases between them. The CDR3 here is CASSPFLGIQETQYF. As DNA, the CDR3 is TGCGCCAGCAGCCCGTTTCTTGGGATTCAAGAGACCCAGTACTTC.

V usage is TRBV7-9 and J usage is TRBJ1-1; D unclear. The CDR3 spans 11 residues. V was pared by 5 bases and J by 7 bases, with 8 bases between. Germline lookup yields CDR1 SEHNR and CDR2 FQNEAQ (reference sequence). CDR3 sequence: CASSPAVEAFF. The CDR3 DNA follows: TGTGCCAGCAGCCCAGCGGTTGAAGCTTTCTTT.

The chain is built from TRBV5-1 and TRBJ2-1; 14 bases are shared with TRBD2. The J segment lost 8 bases and the V segment lost 0 bases, leaving 7 bases of the junction unmatched. This CDR3 is 17 amino acids long. Germline values: CDR1 SGHRS, CDR2 YFSETQ. The CDR3 DNA is TGCGCCAGCAGCTTGGCATACAGGACTAGCGGGAGGTATGAGCAGTTCTTC. Translation gives CASSLAYRTSGRYEQFF. The variable domain in full, with the rest retrieved from reference TRBV5-1 and TRBJ2-1, is KAGVTQTPRYLIKTRGQQVTLSCSPISGHRSVSWYQQTPGQGLQFLFEYFSETQRNKGNFPGRFSGRQFSNSRSEMNVSTLELGDSALYLCASSLAYRTSGRYEQFFGPGTRLTVL.